One and the same sample provided the 30 T cell receptor beta chains below, sequenced in a study of blood T cell repertoires in COVID-19. TCRdb's copy holds only in-frame clones and misses some; the assay was immunoSEQ multiplex PCR. The table includes some 200,000 clones, roughly 88% detected once. Sequenced sample: peripheral blood. Source of these receptors: a human donor in a cohort sampled during active COVID-19.

This chain connects TRBV5-4 to TRBJ2-3; D is possibly TRBD2 (5 bases). Trimming left V 4 bases short and J 1 base short, with 10 bases between. The CDR3 is 14 amino acids. CDR1 is SGHNT and CDR2 is YYREEE in the germline V gene (reference sequence). This CDR3 is CASSRLLGTDTQYF. DNA of the CDR3: TGTGCCAGCAGCCGACTACTAGGCACAGATACGCAGTATTTT.

The J gene is TRBJ2-2, the V gene TRBV23-1; possible D gene TRBD1, 6 bases. TRBV23-1 is an open reading frame, and its role is uncertain. CDR3 length: 16 residues. Trimming left V 0 bases short and J 5 bases short, with 13 bases between. CDR3 in amino acids: CASSQSDSGRTGELFF. The CDR3 DNA sequence: TGCGCCAGCAGTCAATCGGACAGCGGTCGAACCGGGGAGCTGTTTTTT.

This chain uses TRBV2 with TRBJ2-7; 8 nucleotides align to TRBD2. The CDR3 is 16 residues long. Trimming took 8 bases from V and 2 from J; bases not matched to a gene: 14. Germline loops: CDR1 SNHLY, CDR2 FYNNEI. The CDR3 protein is CASGILGGGGPYEQYF. In DNA, the CDR3 is TGTGCCAGCGGAATCCTCGGTGGCGGGGGGCCCTACGAGCAGTACTTC.

V gene TRBV18 combines with J gene TRBJ2-7; weak D call: TRBD1 (6 bases). Germline V gives CDR1 KGHSH, CDR2 LQKENI. Trimming took off 6 bases at V and 1 base at J, with 13 bases between the two ends. The CDR3 sequence is 14 residues long. CDR3 sequence (DNA): TGTGCCAGCTCCATAACACAGGGTTCCTACGAGCAGTACTTC. Its protein is CASSITQGSYEQYF.

The chain joins TRBV28 to TRBJ1-2; D is possibly TRBD1 (5 bases). Germline V gene lookup returns CDR1 MDHEN and CDR2 SYDVKM. V was pared by 5 bases and J by 5 bases, with 27 bases between. The CDR3 is 18 amino acids. The CDR3 region is CASSIRETLYRYSYGYTF. CDR3 nucleotide sequence: TGTGCCAGCAGTATCAGGGAAACCCTTTACCGCTACTCGTATGGCTACACCTTC.

The J gene is TRBJ2-7, the V gene TRBV10-3; 11 nucleotides line up with TRBD2. This CDR3 has 15 amino acids. V shed 3 bases, J shed 0 bases, and the junction held 1 base outside the gene matches. In germline, CDR1 is ENHRY, CDR2 SYGVKD. CDR3 bases: TGTGCCATCAGTGATCTAGCGGGGGGCTCCTACGAGCAGTACTTC. This gives the protein CAISDLAGGSYEQYF.

The chain uses TRBV7-2 and TRBJ2-5; 7 nucleotides agree with TRBD2. V shed 1 base, J shed 0 bases, and the junction held 5 bases outside the gene matches. Germline CDR1 reads SGHTA; CDR2 reads FQGNSA. The CDR3 covers 16 residues. CDR3 nucleotide sequence: TGTGCCAGCAGCTTAGGCCCTAGCGGCTACCAAGAGACCCAGTACTTC. Protein: CASSLGPSGYQETQYF.

The rearrangement joins TRBV5-1 to TRBJ1-3, with TRBD1 matching over 8 bases. The V and J ends lost 4 bases and 7 bases, in that order; junction bases with no gene match: 13. The CDR3 sequence is 16 residues long. The germline CDR1 and CDR2 sequences are SGHRS and YFSETQ. CDR3 sequence reads: CASSPETGVVGNTIYF. The CDR3 nucleotides are TGCGCCAGCAGCCCGGAGACAGGGGTAGTTGGGAACACCATATATTTT.

The chain joins TRBV5-1 to TRBJ2-1; perhaps TRBD1 as D (5 bases). The CDR3 length is 15 residues. CDR1 is SGHRS, CDR2 YFSETQ, per germline. V lost 4 bases and J lost 9, with 20 bases in between. The CDR3 nucleotides read TGCGCCAGCAGCGCCCGCCAGGGAATTGGTAGTGAGCAGTTCTTC. Its translation: CASSARQGIGSEQFF.

The rearrangement joins TRBV15 to TRBJ2-2, with 11 bases that match TRBD2. The CDR3 sequence is 17 residues long. The V and J ends lost 1 base and 1 base, in that order; junction bases with no gene match: 2. Germline lookup yields CDR1 LNHNV and CDR2 YYDKDF (reference sequence). CDR3 amino acids: CATSRGLAGGNTGELFF. In nucleotides, the CDR3 is TGTGCCACCAGCAGAGGGCTAGCGGGAGGGAACACCGGGGAGCTGTTTTTT.

Concerning this clone: One end of the junction varies from germline; a read error may be responsible. CDR3 nucleotide sequence: TGTGTCACCAGCAGAGGGAGGGGACAGGGGACGGTCAAGGTTTACAATGAGCAGTTCTTC. Protein sequence: CVTSRGRGQGTVKVYNEQFF. The J gene is TRBJ2-1, the V gene TRBV15; 10 bases fit TRBD1. The germline gives CDR1 LNHNV, CDR2 YYDKDF (reference sequence). The CDR3 runs 20 residues.

V gene TRBV21-1 combines with J gene TRBJ2-7; the DNA was not compared with TRBD2, the D call given in the table. TRBV21-1 is a pseudogene segment. The CDR3 totals 17 residues. The CDR3 protein is CASSKGSRSGENYEQYF. In DNA form, the CDR3 reads TGTGCCAGCAGCAAAGGAAGTAGGAGCGGGGAGAACTACGAGCAGTACTTC.

J is TRBJ2-7 and V is TRBV27, with a weak D call TRBD2 (5 bases). This CDR3 region has 12 residues. Germline V CDR1 and CDR2: MNHEY, SMNVEV (reference sequence). V dropped 6 bases and J dropped 2 bases, with 8 bases sitting between them. CDR3 nucleotide sequence: TGTGCCAGCAGAAGAGGGACCTACGAGCAGTACTTC. The encoded protein is CASRRGTYEQYF.

The chain is built from TRBV6-5 and TRBJ2-7; TRBD1 matches at 7 bases. Germline V lookup: CDR1 MNHEY, CDR2 SVGAGI. V gave up 0 bases and J gave up 3 bases; unmatched junction bases: 5. The CDR3 runs 15 residues. The CDR3 sequence is CASSYSGTAIYEQYF. The CDR3 DNA sequence: TGTGCCAGCAGTTACTCGGGGACAGCGATCTACGAGCAGTACTTC.

The chain employs TRBV3-1 (or the pseudogene TRBV3-2) and TRBJ2-7, with 12 bases identical to TRBD2. The ends lost 5 bases at V and 4 bases at J; junction bases unmatched: 0. CDR1 is LGHDT, CDR2 YNNKEL, per germline (reference sequence). This CDR3 is 13 amino acids long. CDR3 bases: TGTGCCAGCAGCGGACTAGCGGGATACGAGCAGTACTTC. Its protein is CASSGLAGYEQYF.

This clone has a single count. This chain uses TRBV29-1 with TRBJ2-1; TRBD2 agrees at 9 bases. This CDR3 has 12 residues. Germline CDR1 is SQVTM and CDR2 is ANQGSEA. J lost 5 bases, V lost 7 bases, and 3 bases had no gene match. As DNA, the CDR3 is TGCAGCGGGACTAGCGTAAACAATGAGCAGTTCTTC. Protein: CSGTSVNNEQFF.

The chain joins TRBV27 to TRBJ2-7, with 7 nucleotides matching TRBD2. Germline lookup yields CDR1 MNHEY and CDR2 SMNVEV (reference sequence). J gave up 3 bases and V 3 bases, and 5 bases lay outside the gene matches. The CDR3 extends over 14 amino acids. CDR3 region: CASSFGRIGYEQYF. The CDR3 DNA reads as TGTGCCAGCAGTTTCGGGAGGATAGGCTACGAGCAGTACTTC.

V and J are TRBV3-1 (or the pseudogene TRBV3-2) and TRBJ2-3, with a possible D match to TRBD1 (5 bases). CDR3 length: 15 residues. Trimming left V 2 bases short and J 2 bases short, with 11 bases between. In germline, CDR1 is LGHDT, CDR2 YNNKEL (reference sequence). This chain's CDR3 is CASSQWQGATDTQYF. In DNA, the CDR3 is TGTGCCAGCAGCCAATGGCAGGGTGCCACAGATACGCAGTATTTT.

This chain uses TRBV28 with TRBJ2-1, with 10 bases lining up with TRBD2. CDR3 size: 13 residues. Germline CDR1 is MDHEN and CDR2 is SYDVKM. V lost 4 bases and J lost 8; bases outside the gene matches: 2. The CDR3 loop is CASSWTSGDEQFF. CDR3 DNA sequence: TGTGCCAGCAGTTGGACTAGCGGAGATGAGCAGTTCTTC.

The chain links TRBV5-1 to TRBJ2-7; 10 nucleotides match TRBD2. CDR3 length: 18 amino acids. Germline CDR1 reads SGHRS; CDR2 reads YFSETQ. With V trimmed by 2 bases and J by 4 bases, 15 bases remained unmatched. The CDR3 sequence is CASSFGLADYLGSYEQYF. The CDR3 bases are TGCGCCAGCAGCTTTGGACTAGCGGACTACCTCGGATCTTACGAGCAGTACTTC. Full variable domain (missing parts from reference TRBV5-1 and TRBJ2-7): KAGVTQTPRYLIKTRGQQVTLSCSPISGHRSVSWYQQTPGQGLQFLFEYFSETQRNKGNFPGRFSGRQFSNSRSEMNVSTLELGDSALYLCASSFGLADYLGSYEQYFGPGTRLTVT.

This rearrangement joins TRBV27 to TRBJ2-7; 8 bases match TRBD2. Germline trimming cut 5 bases from V and 5 bases from J; bases unmatched to any gene: 17. Looked up from germline, CDR1 is MNHEY and CDR2 is SMNVEV (reference sequence). This CDR3 is built from 17 residues. This chain's CDR3 is CASSPIPGLEKGDEQYF. In nucleotides, the CDR3 is TGTGCCAGCAGTCCGATCCCGGGACTAGAAAAGGGAGACGAGCAGTACTTC.

This rearrangement joins TRBV6-5 to TRBJ2-3; D is unclear. The V gene's germline CDR1 is MNHEY and CDR2 SVGAGI. Trimming took 5 bases from V and 2 from J, leaving 8 bases between them. The CDR3 has 13 residues. This CDR3 reads CASSRKLTDTQYF. CDR3 nucleotide sequence: TGTGCCAGCAGTCGAAAGCTCACAGATACGCAGTATTTT.

The V and J genes are TRBV7-2 and TRBJ1-5, with no clear D. Germline CDR1 reads SGHTA; CDR2 reads FQGNSA. Trimming took off 2 bases at V and 1 base at J, with 9 bases between the two ends. The CDR3 extends over 15 amino acids. The DNA for the CDR3 is TGTGCCAGCAGCTTAAAATCAATCAGCAATCAGCCCCAGCATTTT. Its translation is CASSLKSISNQPQHF.

This clone was detected only a few times. The CDR3 bases are TGCAGTGCTAGTGACTTTCGGGCGGGCCACTCCTACGAGCAGTACTTC. Translation: CSASDFRAGHSYEQYF. The chain joins TRBV20-1 to TRBJ2-7, with TRBD2 as a possible D gene (5 bases). The CDR3 extends over 16 amino acids. V lost 3 bases to trimming and J lost 0 bases, with 18 bases between them. Germline CDR1 and CDR2: DFQATT and SNEGSKA (reference sequence).

The rearrangement links TRBV30 to TRBJ1-5; 7 bases are a match to TRBD1. Germline lookup yields CDR1 GTSNPN and CDR2 SVGIG (reference sequence). The length of the CDR3 is 13 residues. Trimming cost V 1 base and J 4 bases; bases outside gene matches: 1. The CDR3, as DNA: TGTGCCTGGAGTGCACAGGGGAATCAGCCCCAGCATTTT. Translated, it gives CAWSAQGNQPQHF.

The gene calls are TRBV3-1 (or the pseudogene TRBV3-2) and TRBJ2-1; 12 bases fit TRBD2. This CDR3 has 21 residues. J lost 5 bases, V lost 6 bases, and 23 bases had no gene match. Per the germline V gene, CDR1 is LGHDT and CDR2 is YNNKEL (reference sequence). The CDR3 DNA reads as TGTGCCAGCAGAAAGCTCGGGACTAGCGGGCTAATCCCCCACCCTGACAATGAGCAGTTCTTC. Its protein product is CASRKLGTSGLIPHPDNEQFF.

The chain has TRBV1 and TRBJ1-2. TRBV1 constitutes a pseudogene. The length of the CDR3 is 11 residues. The CDR3 loop reads CTSSNGYGYTF. CDR3 sequence (DNA): TGCACCAGCTCGAACGGCTATGGCTACACCTTC.

The rearrangement uses TRBV2 and TRBJ1-2; a weak D match, TRBD1 (5 bases). The V and J ends lost 7 bases and 2 bases respectively, with 8 bases between them. This CDR3 spans 12 amino acids. The V gene's germline CDR1 is SNHLY and CDR2 FYNNEI. The DNA of the CDR3 is TGTGCCAGCACAGGGATAAACTATGGCTACACCTTC. Translation: CASTGINYGYTF.

CDR3 region: CASREGPSYEQFF. In DNA, the CDR3 is TGCGCCAGCAGGGAGGGCCCTAGCTATGAGCAGTTCTTC. The chain couples TRBV10-2 to TRBJ2-1, with a weak D call TRBD2 (6 bases). CDR3 size: 13 residues. Trimming removed 6 bases at V and 8 bases at J, with 14 bases between. Germline V CDR1 and CDR2: WSHSY, SAAADI.

This chain links TRBV29-1 with TRBJ2-3; D is possibly TRBD2 (5 bases). Trimming removed 4 bases at V and 0 bases at J, with 17 bases between. This CDR3 region has 16 residues. Germline V gives CDR1 SQVTM, CDR2 ANQGSEA. The CDR3 DNA is TGCAGCGTTGTTGAGGGCGTGACGACGAGCACAGATACGCAGTATTTT. Its translation is CSVVEGVTTSTDTQYF.